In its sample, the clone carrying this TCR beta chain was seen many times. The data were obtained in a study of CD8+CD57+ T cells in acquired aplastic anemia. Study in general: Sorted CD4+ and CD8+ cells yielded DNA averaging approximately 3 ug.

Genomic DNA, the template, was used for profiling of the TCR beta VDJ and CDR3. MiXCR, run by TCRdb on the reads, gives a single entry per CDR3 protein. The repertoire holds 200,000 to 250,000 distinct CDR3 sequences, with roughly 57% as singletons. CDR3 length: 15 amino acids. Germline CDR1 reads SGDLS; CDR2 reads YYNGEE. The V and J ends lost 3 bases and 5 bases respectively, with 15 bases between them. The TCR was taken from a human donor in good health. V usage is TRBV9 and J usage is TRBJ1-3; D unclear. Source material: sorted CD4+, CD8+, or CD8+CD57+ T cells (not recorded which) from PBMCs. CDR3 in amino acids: CASSADWSKRNTIYF. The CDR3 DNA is TGTGCCAGCAGCGCCGATTGGAGTAAGAGAAACACCATATATTTT.